This TCR beta chain is from a study of vaccination effects on CD4 cells after COVID-19. Study information: Relative to the second dose, post-vaccine samples were obtained a median of 72 days later. Study results and limitations: In vaccinees who were healthy, merely 1 out of 255 vaccine-induced clones cross-reacted with common cold coronaviruses. After vaccination, at late timepoints, clones induced by infection and by vaccine contracted markedly.

Using viral peptide pools, the ViraFEST assay grew out antigen-specific CD4+ T cells prior to sequencing. Researchers isolated CD4+ T cells once less than 13 days of culture had elapsed. Two doses of BNT162b2 or mRNA-1273 vaccine were administered to participants. Among the vaccine recipients, none had a prior SARS-CoV-2 infection, and nucleocapsid antibodies were negative. A word on this clone: Its antigen is undetermined.

Some clones are missing from TCRdb's copy, which holds only in-frame ones; the method was immunoSEQ multiplex PCR. The table has some 22,000 clones, approximately 79% seen once. The CDR3 sequence is 15 residues long. Trimming pared 0 bases from V and 0 bases from J, leaving 10 bases between. Germline lookup yields CDR1 SGHRS and CDR2 YFSETQ. This receptor was obtained from a human donor who received a COVID-19 vaccine. The chain links TRBV5-1 to TRBJ2-7; no reliable D call. Sequencing was performed on CD4+ T cells from PBMCs cultured with HCoV-229E spike peptides, taken after COVID-19 vaccination. This CDR3 reads CASSLAPGGSYEQYF. CDR3 in DNA: TGCGCCAGCAGCTTGGCCCCAGGTGGCTCCTACGAGCAGTACTTC.